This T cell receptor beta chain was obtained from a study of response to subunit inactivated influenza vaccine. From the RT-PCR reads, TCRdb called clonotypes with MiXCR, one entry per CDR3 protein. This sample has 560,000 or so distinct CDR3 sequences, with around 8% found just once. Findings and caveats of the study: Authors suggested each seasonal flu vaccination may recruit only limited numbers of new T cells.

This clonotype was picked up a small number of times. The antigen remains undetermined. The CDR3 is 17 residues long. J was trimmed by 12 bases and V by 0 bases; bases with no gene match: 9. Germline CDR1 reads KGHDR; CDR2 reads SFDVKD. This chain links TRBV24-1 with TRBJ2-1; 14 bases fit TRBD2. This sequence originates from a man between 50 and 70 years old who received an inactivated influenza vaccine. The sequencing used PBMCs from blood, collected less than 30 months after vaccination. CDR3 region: CATSDLVGLAGVSGQFF. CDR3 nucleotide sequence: TGTGCCACCAGTGATTTGGTGGGACTAGCGGGAGTGTCTGGGCAGTTCTTC.